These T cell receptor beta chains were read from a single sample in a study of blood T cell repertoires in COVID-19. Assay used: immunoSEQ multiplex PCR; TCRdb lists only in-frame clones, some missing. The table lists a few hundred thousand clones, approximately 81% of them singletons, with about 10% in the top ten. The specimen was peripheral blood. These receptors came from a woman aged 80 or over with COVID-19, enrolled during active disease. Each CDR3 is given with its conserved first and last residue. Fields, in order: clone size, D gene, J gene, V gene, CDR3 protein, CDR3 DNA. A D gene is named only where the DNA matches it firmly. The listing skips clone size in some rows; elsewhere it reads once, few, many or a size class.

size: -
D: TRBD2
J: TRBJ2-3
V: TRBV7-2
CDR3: CASSLGGAGGAYTQYF
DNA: TGTGCCAGCAGCTTAGGTGGTGCGGGGGGGGCTTATACGCAGTATTTT

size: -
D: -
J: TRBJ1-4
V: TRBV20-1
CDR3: CSATEEKLFF
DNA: TGCAGTGCTACCGAGGAAAAACTGTTTTTT

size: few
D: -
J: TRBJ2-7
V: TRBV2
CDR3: CASTRGDEQYF
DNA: TGTGCCAGCACCAGGGGAGACGAGCAGTACTTC

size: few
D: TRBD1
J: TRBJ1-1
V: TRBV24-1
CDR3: CATSDPTGGKAFF
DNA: TGTGCCACCAGTGATCCCACAGGGGGCAAAGCTTTCTTT

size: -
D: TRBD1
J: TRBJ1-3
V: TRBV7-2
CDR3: CASSLAGGSGNTIYF
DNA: TGTGCCAGCAGCTTGGCAGGGGGTTCTGGAAACACCATATATTTT

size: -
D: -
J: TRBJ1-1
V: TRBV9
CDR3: CASSVRGNTEAFF
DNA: TGTGCCAGCAGCGTCAGGGGGAACACTGAAGCTTTCTTT

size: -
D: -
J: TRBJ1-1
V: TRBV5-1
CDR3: CASSWTERTEAFF
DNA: TGCGCCAGCAGCTGGACAGAGAGGACTGAAGCTTTCTTT

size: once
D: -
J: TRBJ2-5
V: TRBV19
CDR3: CASSLGQGNGETQYF
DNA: TGTGCCAGTAGTCTTGGGCAGGGGAACGGAGAGACCCAGTACTTC

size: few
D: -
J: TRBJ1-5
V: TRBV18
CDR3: CASSPSGEQPQHF
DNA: TGTGCCAGCTCACCATCGGGGGAACAGCCCCAGCATTTT

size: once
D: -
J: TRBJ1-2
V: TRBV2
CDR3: CASSGQGLNYGYTF
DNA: TGTGCCAGCAGTGGGCAGGGCCTTAACTATGGCTACACCTTC

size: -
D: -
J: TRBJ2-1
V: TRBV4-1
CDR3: CASSQDPFGWSNEQFF
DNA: TGCGCCAGCAGCCAAGATCCGTTTGGGTGGAGCAATGAGCAGTTCTTC

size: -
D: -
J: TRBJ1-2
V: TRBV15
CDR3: CATQSLPGQLYGYTF
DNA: TGTGCCACCCAAAGTCTTCCGGGTCAACTTTATGGCTACACCTTC

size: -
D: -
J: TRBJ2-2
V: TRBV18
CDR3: CASSRSIPEVTGELFF
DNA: TGTGCCAGCTCACGGTCTATCCCTGAAGTCACCGGGGAGCTGTTTTTT

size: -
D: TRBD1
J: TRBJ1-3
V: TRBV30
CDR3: CAWRSGGSGNTIYF
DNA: TGTGCCTGGAGGTCAGGGGGTTCTGGAAACACCATATATTTT

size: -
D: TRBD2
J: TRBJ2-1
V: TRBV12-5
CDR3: CASGLVPSGGRAYNEQFF
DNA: TGTGCTAGTGGTTTGGTACCCAGCGGGGGCCGGGCCTACAATGAGCAGTTCTTC

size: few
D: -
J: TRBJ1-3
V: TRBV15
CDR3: CATSREAINSGNTIYF
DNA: TGTGCCACCAGCAGAGAAGCTATCAACTCTGGAAACACCATATATTTT

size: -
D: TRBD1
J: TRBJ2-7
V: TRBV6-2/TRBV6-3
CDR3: CASSFRQGRVSYEQYF
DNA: TGTGCCAGCAGTTTCCGACAGGGCCGGGTCTCCTACGAGCAGTACTTC

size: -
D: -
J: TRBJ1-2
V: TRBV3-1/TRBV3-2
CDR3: CASSPGTGNYGYTF
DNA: TGTGCCAGCAGCCCAGGGACTGGGAACTATGGCTACACCTTC

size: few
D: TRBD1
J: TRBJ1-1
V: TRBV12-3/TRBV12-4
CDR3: CASSIGQGTEAFF
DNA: TGTGCCAGCAGTATCGGACAGGGTACTGAAGCTTTCTTT

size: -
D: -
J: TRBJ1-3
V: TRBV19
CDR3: CASWGRSSGNTIYF
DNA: TGTGCCAGTTGGGGGCGATCCTCTGGAAACACCATATATTTT

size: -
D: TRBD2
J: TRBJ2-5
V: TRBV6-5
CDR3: CASIPPGLAGETQYF
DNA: TGTGCCAGCATCCCACCGGGACTAGCGGGAGAGACCCAGTACTTC

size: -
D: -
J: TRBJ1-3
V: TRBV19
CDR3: CASSINRFSGNTIYF
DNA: TGTGCCAGTAGTATCAACAGGTTTTCTGGAAACACCATATATTTT

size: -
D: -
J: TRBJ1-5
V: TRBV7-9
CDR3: CASSLGQGSQPQHF
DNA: TGTGCCAGCAGCTTAGGGCAGGGTAGTCAGCCCCAGCATTTT

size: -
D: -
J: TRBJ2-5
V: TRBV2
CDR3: CASSGDEETQYF
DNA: TGTGCCAGCTCCGGAGACGAAGAGACCCAGTACTTC

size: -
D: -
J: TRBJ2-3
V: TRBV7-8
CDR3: CASSLGTAWADTQYF
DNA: TGTGCCAGCAGCTTAGGGACAGCGTGGGCAGATACGCAGTATTTT

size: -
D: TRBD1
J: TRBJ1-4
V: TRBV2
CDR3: CASWTGRGEKLFF
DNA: TGTGCCAGCTGGACAGGGCGGGGTGAAAAACTGTTTTTT

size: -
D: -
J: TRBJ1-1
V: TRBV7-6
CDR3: CASSLAGNTEAFF
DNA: TGTGCCAGCAGCTTAGCCGGGAACACTGAAGCTTTCTTT

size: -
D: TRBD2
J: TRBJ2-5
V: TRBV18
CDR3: CASSPRGGETQYF
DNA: TGTGCCAGCTCCCCCCGCGGGGGGGAGACCCAGTACTTC